Each of the 10 T cell receptor beta chains below was sequenced from the same sample in a study of regulatory T cells in long-lasting Graves disease. With iRepertoire HTBI primers and Arm-PCR of CDR3 regions, TCR beta libraries were built. TCRdb fed the multiplex PCR reads into MiXCR, producing one record per CDR3 protein. The table has 350,000 to 500,000 distinct CDR3 sequences, 12% to 15% seen once; the top ten hold approximately 17%. Time point given: newly diagnosed GD, antithyroid drugs for less than 3 months. After RNA was extracted from PBMCs, the TCR library was made from it. The sample was also linked to a second study, of T cells in Graves' hyperthyroidism and ophthalmopathy.

This material consisted of peripheral blood mononuclear cells (PBMCs), taken at new diagnosis, from a patient treated with antithyroid drugs. All receptors come from a woman in her forties or fifties with Graves disease.

The sample holds many counts of this clonotype. J is TRBJ2-1 and V is TRBV7-9, with D hard to call. The germline CDR1 and CDR2 sequences are SEHNR and FQNEAQ (reference sequence). The V end was cut by 1 base, the J end by 4 bases, with 8 bases between. This CDR3 has 14 amino acids. The CDR3 loop is CASSLDGRYNEQFF. The CDR3 DNA reads TGTGCCAGCAGCTTAGACGGGCGGTACAATGAGCAGTTCTTC.

This clonotype was detected many times. The chain uses TRBV3-1 and TRBJ1-2; the D gene is possibly TRBD1 (6 bases). CDR1 is LGHDT, CDR2 YNNKEL, per germline (reference sequence). The CDR3 is 14 residues long. V gave up 1 base and J gave up 4 bases, with 10 bases separating them. CDR3: CASSQVGGGYGYTF. For the CDR3, the DNA is TGTGCCAGCAGCCAAGTGGGAGGGGGCTATGGCTACACCTTC.

This clonotype was counted ten times or more. The rearrangement uses TRBV5-1 and TRBJ2-7, with a weak D call TRBD1 (5 bases). CDR1 and CDR2 from the germline V gene are SGHRS and YFSETQ. The length of the CDR3 is 14 residues. The germline V and J ends were trimmed by 0 bases and 0 bases, with 7 bases remaining between them. CDR3 protein: CASSLDDSSYEQYF. The CDR3 nucleotides are TGCGCCAGCAGCTTGGACGACAGCTCCTACGAGCAGTACTTC.

This clonotype was counted between two and nine times. The chain links TRBV12-3 or TRBV12-4 to TRBJ2-5; no clear D. The V end was cut by 3 bases, the J end by 5 bases, with 7 bases between. This CDR3 is 12 amino acids long. CDR3 amino acids: CASSLGPETQYF. In nucleotides, the CDR3 is TGTGCCAGCAGTTTGGGTCCCGAGACCCAGTACTTC.

This clonotype was counted a few times. CDR3 in DNA: TGTGCCAGCAGCGCAACTAGTAGTGCGGCCCATGAGCAGTTCTTC. Its protein product is CASSATSSAAHEQFF. The rearrangement links TRBV9 to TRBJ2-1; D is possibly TRBD2 (5 bases). Germline V lookup: CDR1 SGDLS, CDR2 YYNGEE. V lost 3 bases, J lost 8 bases, and 18 bases lay in between. This CDR3 has 15 residues. The full variable domain, with the rest looked up from reference TRBV9 and TRBJ2-1, is DSGVTQTPKHLITATGQRVTLRCSPRSGDLSVYWYQQSLDQGLQFLIQYYNGEERAKGNILERFSAQQFPDLHSELNLSSLELGDSALYFCASSATSSAAHEQFFGPGTRLTVL.

This clonotype appeared a few times. The chain recombines TRBV10-3 with TRBJ1-6; weak D call: TRBD1 (6 bases). Germline V gene data show CDR1 as ENHRY and CDR2 as SYGVKD. The CDR3 consists of 15 residues. V lost 3 bases to trimming and J lost 6 bases, with 12 bases between them. Here the CDR3 DNA reads TGTGCCATCAGTGATGGACAAGGGGGTAATTCACCCCTCCACTTT. Translated: CAISDGQGGNSPLHF.

In this sample, this clonotype turned up a few times. CDR3 in DNA: TGTGCCAGCAGTGGACTAGCGGGGAGTGGTGAGCAGTACTTC. Protein: CASSGLAGSGEQYF. The chain couples TRBV11-3 to TRBJ2-7; 12 bases fit TRBD2. CDR3 length: 14 residues. V was pared by 6 bases and J by 7 bases, with 7 bases of the junction left unmatched. Germline V CDR1 and CDR2: SGHNT, YENEEA.

The chain links TRBV9 to TRBJ2-7; D assignment may be TRBD1 or TRBD2 (5 bases each). The V gene's germline CDR1 is SGDLS and CDR2 YYNGEE. Trimming pared 4 bases from V and 2 bases from J, leaving 13 bases between. The CDR3 consists of 14 residues. The CDR3 bases are TGTGCCAGCAGCCCAATTGGGACGCCCTACGAGCAGTACTTC. Its protein is CASSPIGTPYEQYF. The variable domain in full, completed from reference TRBV9 and TRBJ2-7, reads DSGVTQTPKHLITATGQRVTLRCSPRSGDLSVYWYQQSLDQGLQFLIQYYNGEERAKGNILERFSAQQFPDLHSELNLSSLELGDSALYFCASSPIGTPYEQYFGPGTRLTVT.

This clonotype showed up many times. V gene TRBV27 combines with J gene TRBJ1-5, with TRBD1 matching over 7 bases. Losses at the gene ends were 4 bases for V and 6 bases for J; bases not matched to a gene: 9. This CDR3 has 15 amino acids. Germline assignment: CDR1 MNHEY and CDR2 SMNVEV (reference sequence). CDR3 amino acids: CASSSRRQGTQPQHF. For the CDR3, the DNA is TGTGCCAGCAGTTCGCGTCGACAGGGCACTCAGCCCCAGCATTTT.

This clonotype was seen at least ten times. The chain recombines TRBV28 with TRBJ2-5; D may correspond to TRBD1 or TRBD2 (5 bases each). Germline CDR1 reads MDHEN; CDR2 reads SYDVKM. The germline V and J ends were trimmed by 3 bases and 5 bases, with 16 bases remaining between them. The CDR3 has 15 residues. In nucleotides, the CDR3 is TGTGCCAGCAGTTTGGATCGACCGGGGACGGAGACCCAGTACTTC. Translation: CASSLDRPGTETQYF.